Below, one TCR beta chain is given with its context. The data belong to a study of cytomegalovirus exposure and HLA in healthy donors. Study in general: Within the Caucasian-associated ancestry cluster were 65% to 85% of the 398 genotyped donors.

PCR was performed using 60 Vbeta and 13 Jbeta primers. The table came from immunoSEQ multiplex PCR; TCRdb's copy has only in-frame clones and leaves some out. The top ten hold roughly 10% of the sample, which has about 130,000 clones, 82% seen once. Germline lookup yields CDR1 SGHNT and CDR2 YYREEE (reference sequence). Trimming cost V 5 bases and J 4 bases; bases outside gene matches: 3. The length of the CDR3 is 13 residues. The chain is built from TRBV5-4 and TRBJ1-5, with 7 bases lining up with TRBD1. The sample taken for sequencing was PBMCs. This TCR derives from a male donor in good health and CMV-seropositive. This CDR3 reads CASSTGVNQPQHF. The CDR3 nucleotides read TGTGCCAGCAGTACAGGGGTTAATCAGCCCCAGCATTTT.